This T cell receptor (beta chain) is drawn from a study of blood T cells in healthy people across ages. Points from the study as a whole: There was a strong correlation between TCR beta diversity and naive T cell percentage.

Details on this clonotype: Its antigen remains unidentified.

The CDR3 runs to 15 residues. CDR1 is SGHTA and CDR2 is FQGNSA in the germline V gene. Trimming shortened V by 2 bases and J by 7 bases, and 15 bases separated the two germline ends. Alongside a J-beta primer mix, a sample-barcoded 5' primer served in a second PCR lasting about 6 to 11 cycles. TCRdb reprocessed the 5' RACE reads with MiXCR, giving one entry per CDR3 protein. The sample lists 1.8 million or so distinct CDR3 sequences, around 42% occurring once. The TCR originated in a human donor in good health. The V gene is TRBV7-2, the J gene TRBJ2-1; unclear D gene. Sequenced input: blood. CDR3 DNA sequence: TGTGCCAGCAGCTTATTAGGTTTGCATATAAATGAGCAGTTCTTC. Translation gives CASSLLGLHINEQFF.